This note documents a single T cell receptor (beta chain) sequence. The data are from a study of blood T cell repertoires in COVID-19. Data came from immunoSEQ multiplex PCR; TCRdb stores just in-frame clones and leaves some out. The sample includes about 85,000 clones, 82% of them seen just once. The receptor was derived from a woman of 80 years or more with acute or convalescent COVID-19. Material: peripheral blood.

CDR3 in DNA: TGCGCCAGCAGCTTGGCCGGGACAGGGGGCACCACTGAAGCTTTCTTT. Amino acid sequence: CASSLAGTGGTTEAFF. The chain carries TRBV5-1 and TRBJ1-1; TRBD1 matches 12 bases. CDR3 size: 16 residues. V lost 0 bases and J lost 4; bases outside the gene matches: 4. Germline lookup yields CDR1 SGHRS and CDR2 YFSETQ.